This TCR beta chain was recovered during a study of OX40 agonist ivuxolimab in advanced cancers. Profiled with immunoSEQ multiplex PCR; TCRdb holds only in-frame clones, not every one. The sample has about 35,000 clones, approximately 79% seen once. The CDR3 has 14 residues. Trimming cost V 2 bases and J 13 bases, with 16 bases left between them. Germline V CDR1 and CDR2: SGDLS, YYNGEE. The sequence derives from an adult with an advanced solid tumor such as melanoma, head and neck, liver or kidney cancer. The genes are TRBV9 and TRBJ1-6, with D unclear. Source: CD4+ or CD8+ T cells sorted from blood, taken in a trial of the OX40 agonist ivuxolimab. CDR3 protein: CASSVAGDGSPLHF. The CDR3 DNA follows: TGTGCCAGCAGCGTGGCGGGAGATGGTTCCCCCCTCCACTTT.